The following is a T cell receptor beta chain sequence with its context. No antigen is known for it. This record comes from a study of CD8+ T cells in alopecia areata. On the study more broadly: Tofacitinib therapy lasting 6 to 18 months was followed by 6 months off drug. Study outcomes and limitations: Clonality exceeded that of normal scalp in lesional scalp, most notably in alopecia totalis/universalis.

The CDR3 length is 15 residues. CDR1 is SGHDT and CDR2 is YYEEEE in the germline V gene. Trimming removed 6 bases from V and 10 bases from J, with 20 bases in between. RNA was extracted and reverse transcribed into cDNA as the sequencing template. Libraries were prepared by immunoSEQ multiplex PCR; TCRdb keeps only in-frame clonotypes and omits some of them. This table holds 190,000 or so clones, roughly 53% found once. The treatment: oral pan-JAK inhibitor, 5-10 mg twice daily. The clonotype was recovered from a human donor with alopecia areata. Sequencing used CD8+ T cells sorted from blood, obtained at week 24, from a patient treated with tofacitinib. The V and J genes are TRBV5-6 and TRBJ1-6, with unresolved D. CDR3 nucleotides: TGTGCCAGCACCTATACGGGTACCAGCCGATCACCCCTCCACTTT. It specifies CASTYTGTSRSPLHF.